Below are 3 T cell receptor beta chains sequenced from a single sample in a study of blood T cell repertoires in COVID-19. The method was immunoSEQ multiplex PCR; TCRdb's version includes in-frame clones alone and lacks a portion of them. The table has a few hundred thousand clones, approximately 86% seen once. The material sequenced was peripheral blood. The receptors here all came from a woman in her 70s with active or convalescent COVID-19.

The rearrangement uses TRBV6-5 and TRBJ2-7; possibly TRBD2 for D (5 bases). CDR3 length: 14 residues. With 6 bases removed from V and 2 bases from J, the gap between germline ends came to 14 bases. Germline assignment: CDR1 MNHEY and CDR2 SVGAGI. The CDR3 nucleotides read TGTGCCAGCAGCCCGGAGGACCGAGCCTACGAGCAGTACTTC. This translates into CASSPEDRAYEQYF.

This chain connects TRBV7-2 to TRBJ2-2, with D maybe TRBD1 (5 bases). V lost 2 bases and J 0 bases, leaving 7 bases between the germline ends. CDR3 length equals 15 residues. Germline-derived CDR1 and CDR2 are SGHTA and FQGNSA. The CDR3 DNA reads TGTGCCAGCAGCTTAAGGGGTCCGAACACCGGGGAGCTGTTTTTT. It specifies CASSLRGPNTGELFF.

The chain is built from TRBV12-3 or TRBV12-4 and TRBJ2-1; D possibly corresponds to TRBD2 (6 bases). The V end was cut by 9 bases, the J end by 10 bases, with 10 bases between. The CDR3 covers 10 residues. The CDR3 is CARGRNEQFF. CDR3 coding DNA: TGTGCCAGGGGGAGGAACGAGCAGTTCTTC.